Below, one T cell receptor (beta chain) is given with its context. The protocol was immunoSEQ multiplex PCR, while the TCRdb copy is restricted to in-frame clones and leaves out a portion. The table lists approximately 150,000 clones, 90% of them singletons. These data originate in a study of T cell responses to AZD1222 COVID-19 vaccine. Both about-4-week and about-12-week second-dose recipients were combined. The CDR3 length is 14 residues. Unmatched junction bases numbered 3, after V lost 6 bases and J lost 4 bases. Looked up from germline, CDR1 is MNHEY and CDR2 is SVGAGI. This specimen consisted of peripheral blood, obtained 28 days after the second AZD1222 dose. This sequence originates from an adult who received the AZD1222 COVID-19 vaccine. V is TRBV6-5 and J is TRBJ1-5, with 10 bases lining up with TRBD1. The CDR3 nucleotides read TGTGCCAGCAGAGGACAGGGGGTAAATCAGCCCCAGCATTTT. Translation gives CASRGQGVNQPQHF.